The 7 T cell receptor beta chains below were found in one sample sequenced in a study of blood T cell repertoires in COVID-19. Profiled with immunoSEQ multiplex PCR; TCRdb holds only in-frame clones, not every one. The sample contains 150,000 to 200,000 clones, 80% to 90% of which appear only once. The source material was peripheral blood. The source of these receptors is a man in his sixties with acute or convalescent COVID-19.

The gene calls are TRBV4-2 and TRBJ2-4; D is perhaps TRBD2 (5 bases). From germline, CDR1 is LGHNA and CDR2 YNFKEQ. V lost 0 bases, J lost 0 bases, and 6 bases lay in between. The CDR3 runs 15 residues. In nucleotides, the CDR3 is TGTGCCAGCAGCCAAGAAGAGGGAGCCAAAAACATTCAGTACTTC. Residues: CASSQEEGAKNIQYF.

The sample holds one count of this clone. The gene calls are TRBV19 and TRBJ2-2, with TRBD2 identical over 9 bases. The V gene end was trimmed by 2 bases and the J gene end by 2 bases; junction bases not matched to a gene: 12. This CDR3 has 19 amino acids. Germline V CDR1 and CDR2: LNHDA, SQIVND (reference sequence). The chain's CDR3 is CASSISVRASGTNTGELFF. Written as DNA, the CDR3 is TGTGCCAGTAGTATAAGCGTTCGGGCTAGCGGGACTAACACCGGGGAGCTGTTTTTT.

This sequence joins TRBV3-1 (or the pseudogene TRBV3-2) and TRBJ1-2; D is undetermined. This CDR3 is 15 amino acids long. CDR1 is LGHDT and CDR2 is YNNKEL in the germline V gene (reference sequence). Trimming shortened V by 5 bases and J by 0 bases, and 13 bases separated the two germline ends. CDR3 protein: CASSVRDLANYGYTF. CDR3 in DNA: TGTGCCAGCAGCGTACGCGATTTAGCTAACTATGGCTACACCTTC.

This chain joins TRBV19 and TRBJ1-2; D unclear. The CDR3 is 14 amino acids. The V gene lost 5 bases and the J gene lost 0 bases, with 10 bases spanning the gap. Germline V gene sequence: CDR1 LNHDA, CDR2 SQIVND (reference sequence). The CDR3 DNA reads TGTGCCAGTAGTTCGACATGGGCTAACTATGGCTACACCTTC. Protein sequence: CASSSTWANYGYTF.

CDR3 in amino acids: CASSLSTALMGNEQFF. Written as DNA, the CDR3 is TGTGCCAGCAGTTTATCCACAGCCCTTATGGGTAATGAGCAGTTCTTC. This chain links TRBV27 with TRBJ2-1, with D unresolved. Trimming removed 0 bases at V and 7 bases at J, with 16 bases between. The CDR3 runs to 16 residues. Germline CDR1 and CDR2: MNHEY and SMNVEV (reference sequence).

This sequence joins TRBV30 and TRBJ2-1; tentatively, D is TRBD1 (5 bases). The ends were cut back, 1 base at V and 14 bases at J, with 12 bases in the middle. This CDR3 has 11 residues. The V gene's germline CDR1 is GTSNPN and CDR2 SVGIG (reference sequence). The DNA for the CDR3 is TGTGCCTGGAGTGCTGGGGCCGAGGAGTTCTTC. Residues: CAWSAGAEEFF.

The chain has TRBV5-4 and TRBJ2-5, with 12 positions matching TRBD1. CDR1 and CDR2 (germline): SGHNT, YYREEE (reference sequence). Trimming at V came to 0 bases and at J to 6 bases, leaving 6 bases not matched to a gene. The CDR3 totals 16 residues. The CDR3 DNA sequence: TGTGCCAGCAGCTTGGTAGGGACAGGGGGCGTGAAGACCCAGTACTTC. This translates into CASSLVGTGGVKTQYF.